This T cell receptor beta chain is from a study of glioma-infiltrating T cells. This clonotype was seen only a few times. Its antigen is unknown. Using RNA template, CDR3s of TCR alpha and beta were amplified with iRepertoire arm-PCR. MiXCR, applied by TCRdb to the multiplex PCR reads, yields one record per CDR3 protein. The sample lists more than 300,000 distinct CDR3 sequences, roughly two fifths occurring once. With 3 bases removed from V and 5 bases from J, the gap between germline ends came to 10 bases. This CDR3 is 14 amino acids long. Germline V CDR1 and CDR2: MNHEY, SMNVEV (reference sequence). Study-level points and caveats: Patients with low tissue-blood divergence carried a signature set of shared blood CDR3 motifs.

The TCR sequence derives from a human donor with low-grade glioma or glioblastoma, undergoing nonglioma brain surgery, or in good health (not recorded which). Sequenced: glioma tissue, nonneoplastic brain tissue, or PBMCs (not recorded which). This rearrangement joins TRBV27 to TRBJ1-4; D remains ambiguous. CDR3 bases: TGTGCCAGCAGTTTTACGGGAGGAAATGAAAAACTGTTTTTT. Its translation: CASSFTGGNEKLFF.